These 25 T cell receptor beta chains were sequenced from one sample in a study of cytotoxic CD8 clonotypes in ibrutinib-treated CLL. The protocol was immunoSEQ multiplex PCR, while the TCRdb copy is restricted to in-frame clones and leaves out a portion. The table records 60,000 to 75,000 clones, roughly nine tenths of them present only once. This specimen consisted of PBMCs, obtained after 12 months of ibrutinib treatment. These receptor sequences come from a human donor with chronic lymphocytic leukemia.

V is TRBV6-5 and J is TRBJ2-2; weak D call: TRBD1 (6 bases). This CDR3 contains 15 residues. V was trimmed by 6 bases and J by 3 bases, leaving 14 bases between them. In germline, CDR1 is MNHEY, CDR2 SVGAGI. The CDR3 nucleotides read TGTGCCAGCAGATTTTTACAGGGATACACCGGGGAGCTGTTTTTT. Translating gives CASRFLQGYTGELFF.

This chain connects TRBV11-2 to TRBJ1-4; 10 nucleotides agree with TRBD1. This CDR3 is 18 amino acids long. The germline V gene encodes CDR1 SGHAT and CDR2 FQNNGV. Germline trimming cut 1 base from V and 8 bases from J; bases unmatched to any gene: 13. CDR3 in DNA: TGTGCCAGCAGCTTAGCCAGAGGGACGGGACAGGGGCGAGAAAAACTGTTTTTT. This gives the protein CASSLARGTGQGREKLFF.

J is TRBJ2-7 and V is TRBV7-6, with 10 nucleotides matching TRBD1. V lost 1 base, J lost 2 bases, and 5 bases stayed unmatched. The CDR3 length is 16 residues. The germline V gene encodes CDR1 SGHVS and CDR2 FNYEAQ. The CDR3, as DNA: TGTGCCAGCAGCTTAGGCTCCGGACAGGGGGCCTACGAGCAGTACTTC. As protein: CASSLGSGQGAYEQYF.

The chain is built from TRBV29-1 and TRBJ2-5; D gene uncertain. Per the germline V gene, CDR1 is SQVTM and CDR2 is ANQGSEA. V lost 0 bases, J lost 4 bases, and 9 bases lay in between. The CDR3 is 13 amino acids. CDR3 loop: CSVEEGRRETQYF. The DNA of the CDR3 is TGCAGCGTTGAAGAGGGCAGGCGAGAGACCCAGTACTTC.

The chain joins TRBV28 to TRBJ2-7, with a tentative D call TRBD2 (6 bases). CDR1 and CDR2 (germline): MDHEN, SYDVKM. The CDR3 has 12 residues. The V end was cut by 10 bases, the J end by 7 bases, with 17 bases between. The CDR3 reads CATTTTGGEQYF. The DNA for the CDR3 is TGTGCCACCACAACCACTGGGGGGGAGCAGTACTTC.

The chain employs TRBV7-2 and TRBJ2-3; 10 bases agree with TRBD2. J gave up 9 bases and V 4 bases, and 7 bases lay outside the gene matches. Germline V lookup: CDR1 SGHTA, CDR2 FQGNSA. This CDR3 region has 14 residues. The CDR3 sequence is CASSSLAGVGTQYF. The CDR3 DNA reads TGTGCCAGCAGCTCCCTAGCGGGAGTTGGCACGCAGTATTTT.

The rearrangement joins TRBV19 to TRBJ2-1, with 10 bases that match TRBD2. The germline CDR1 and CDR2 sequences are LNHDA and SQIVND (reference sequence). Trimming cost V 5 bases and J 5 bases; bases outside gene matches: 12. The CDR3 loop spans 17 amino acids. The DNA for the CDR3 is TGTGCCAGTAGTCCCCCAGCGCCTAGCGGGAGTCACAATGAGCAGTTCTTC. Encoded protein: CASSPPAPSGSHNEQFF.

This clone turned up a few times. V gene TRBV5-4 combines with J gene TRBJ1-2; a possible D gene is TRBD1 (5 bases). The CDR3 runs to 13 residues. Per the germline V gene, CDR1 is SGHNT and CDR2 is YYREEE (reference sequence). V dropped 3 bases and J dropped 5 bases, with 11 bases sitting between them. The CDR3 region has the DNA TGTGCCAGCAGCTCACAGGAGAATTATGGCTACACCTTC. Translated, it gives CASSSQENYGYTF. The whole variable domain, filled in from reference TRBV5-4 and TRBJ1-2, reads ETGVTQSPTHLIKTRGQQVTLRCSSQSGHNTVSWYQQALGQGPQFIFQYYREEENGRGNFPPRFSGLQFPNYSSELNVNALELDDSALYLCASSSQENYGYTFGSGTRLTVV.

The J gene is TRBJ2-2, the V gene TRBV5-4, with 10 bases aligning to TRBD2. This CDR3 region has 17 residues. CDR1 is SGHNT, CDR2 YYREEE, per germline (reference sequence). Losses at the gene ends were 1 base for V and 6 bases for J; bases not matched to a gene: 9. The CDR3 nucleotides read TGTGCCAGCAGCTTGTTGTGGCTAGCGGGAGACCCCGGGGAGCTGTTTTTT. This sequence encodes CASSLLWLAGDPGELFF.

The chain combines TRBV28 with TRBJ1-5; D is undetermined. The CDR3 length is 15 residues. The germline CDR1 and CDR2 sequences are MDHEN and SYDVKM. Trimming left V 2 bases short and J 6 bases short, with 14 bases between. CDR3 protein: CASSLPVRASQPQHF. CDR3 DNA sequence: TGTGCCAGCAGTTTACCAGTGAGGGCTTCTCAGCCCCAGCATTTT.

The chain links TRBV27 to TRBJ2-7; D may be TRBD2 (7 bases). This CDR3 is 15 amino acids long. Trimming pared 2 bases from V and 3 bases from J, leaving 14 bases between. Germline loops: CDR1 MNHEY, CDR2 SMNVEV (reference sequence). CDR3 loop: CASSLQSGDYYEQYF. CDR3 coding DNA: TGTGCCAGCAGTTTACAATCAGGGGACTACTACGAGCAGTACTTC.

The chain couples TRBV6-5 to TRBJ1-1; perhaps TRBD1 as D (5 bases). Germline V lookup: CDR1 MNHEY, CDR2 SVGAGI. The CDR3 extends over 12 amino acids. With 2 bases removed from V and 8 bases from J, the gap between germline ends came to 9 bases. The CDR3 here is CASSYIGDEAFF. In DNA, the CDR3 is TGTGCCAGCAGTTACATCGGGGACGAAGCTTTCTTT.

The chain has TRBV30 and TRBJ1-5, with D maybe TRBD1 (5 bases). The germline gives CDR1 GTSNPN, CDR2 SVGIG (reference sequence). There are 13 residues in the CDR3. V lost 2 bases and J 7 bases, leaving 12 bases between the germline ends. CDR3 DNA sequence: TGTGCCTGGAGTACCCAGGGCCAGCAGCCCCAGCATTTT. It translates to CAWSTQGQQPQHF.

This clone was counted between two and nine times. The V gene is TRBV7-3, the J gene TRBJ2-1; tentatively, D is TRBD2 (7 bases). CDR1 is SGHTA and CDR2 is FQGTGA in the germline V gene. V lost 5 bases, J lost 8 bases, and 16 bases lay in between. The CDR3 is made up of 14 amino acids. The chain's CDR3 is CASSPRTRGDEQFF. The CDR3 DNA sequence: TGTGCCAGCAGCCCACGGACTAGGGGGGATGAGCAGTTCTTC.

The chain is built from TRBV9 and TRBJ2-1; no firm D call. Trimming took off 0 bases at V and 5 bases at J, with 6 bases between the two ends. The CDR3 spans 13 residues. Germline V gene data show CDR1 as SGDLS and CDR2 as YYNGEE. The CDR3 sequence is CASSVDSNNEQFF. CDR3 nucleotide sequence: TGTGCCAGCAGCGTAGACAGTAACAATGAGCAGTTCTTC.

The gene calls are TRBV7-9 and TRBJ2-2; 9 bases match TRBD1. In germline, CDR1 is SEHNR, CDR2 FQNEAQ (reference sequence). Trimming took 10 bases from V and 5 from J; bases not matched to a gene: 14. This CDR3 has 16 residues. The CDR3 sequence is CAIPPQGTGTTGELFF. The CDR3 DNA is TGTGCCATCCCCCCTCAAGGGACAGGGACGACCGGGGAGCTGTTTTTT.

V and J are TRBV7-2 and TRBJ2-1, with TRBD2 identical over 7 bases. Germline CDR1 reads SGHTA; CDR2 reads FQGNSA. The CDR3 totals 17 residues. V shed 3 bases, J shed 5 bases, and the junction held 13 bases outside the gene matches. The CDR3 loop reads CASSLMGSGIFDNEQFF. In DNA, the CDR3 is TGTGCCAGCAGCTTGATGGGGAGCGGGATTTTTGACAATGAGCAGTTCTTC.

The V and J genes are TRBV19 and TRBJ2-2; D gene uncertain. V dropped 3 bases and J dropped 6 bases, with 8 bases sitting between them. Germline CDR1 LNHDA, CDR2 SQIVND (reference sequence). CDR3 size: 13 residues. CDR3 nucleotides: TGTGCCAGTAGTATCGTGCCTCCCGGGGAGCTGTTTTTT. Its translation is CASSIVPPGELFF.

The chain recombines TRBV6-1 with TRBJ1-1; D remains unclear. Germline values: CDR1 MNHNS, CDR2 SASEGT. The CDR3 length is 12 residues. The germline V and J ends were trimmed by 6 bases and 3 bases, with 8 bases remaining between them. The CDR3 sequence: CASSSRDTEAFF. The DNA of the CDR3 is TGTGCCAGCAGCTCACGGGACACTGAAGCTTTCTTT.

The CDR3, as DNA: TGTGCCAGCAGCTTAGCCTCTAACAGGGGTAGCAATCAGCCCCAGCATTTT. Its protein product is CASSLASNRGSNQPQHF. The chain carries TRBV7-9 and TRBJ1-5; 7 nucleotides match TRBD1. The V and J ends lost 0 bases and 0 bases, in that order; junction bases with no gene match: 5. This CDR3 is built from 17 residues. The germline V gene encodes CDR1 SEHNR and CDR2 FQNEAQ (reference sequence).

This sequence joins TRBV5-1 and TRBJ1-1, with a weak D call TRBD1 (6 bases). V lost 1 base to trimming and J lost 1 base, with 17 bases between them. From germline, CDR1 is SGHRS and CDR2 YFSETQ. The CDR3 totals 17 residues. CDR3 amino acids: CASSLIAGTKSNTEAFF. The CDR3, as DNA: TGCGCCAGCAGCTTGATCGCAGGGACAAAATCGAACACTGAAGCTTTCTTT.

The J gene is TRBJ1-4, the V gene TRBV19; D gene ambiguous. Trimming took off 7 bases at V and 7 bases at J, with 22 bases between the two ends. Germline V lookup: CDR1 LNHDA, CDR2 SQIVND (reference sequence). CDR3 length: 16 amino acids. The CDR3 spells CASTLESGESREKLFF. CDR3 coding DNA: TGTGCCAGTACCCTCGAAAGCGGGGAAAGTCGTGAAAAACTGTTTTTT. Together with reference TRBV19 and TRBJ1-4, the CDR3 gives the full variable domain: DGGITQSPKYLFRKEGQNVTLSCEQNLNHDAMYWYRQDPGQGLRLIYYSQIVNDFQKGDIAEGYSVSREKKESFPLTVTSAQKNPTAFYLCASTLESGESREKLFFGSGTQLSVL.

The chain combines TRBV11-2 with TRBJ2-7; 11 positions match TRBD1. After removal of 4 bases from V and 0 bases from J, the junction contained 5 bases not matched to a gene. The CDR3 loop spans 16 amino acids. Per germline, CDR1 SGHAT and CDR2 FQNNGV. The CDR3 loop reads CASSYGTGGFSYEQYF. The CDR3 region has the DNA TGTGCCAGCAGCTACGGGACAGGGGGATTCTCCTACGAGCAGTACTTC.

The chain carries TRBV27 and TRBJ2-3; D might be TRBD1 or TRBD2, each matching 6 bases. Trimming cost V 1 base and J 4 bases, with 15 bases left between them. The germline V gene encodes CDR1 MNHEY and CDR2 SMNVEV (reference sequence). The CDR3 has 16 amino acids. The CDR3 loop is CASSLWWGAGADTQYF. CDR3 nucleotides: TGTGCCAGCAGTTTATGGTGGGGGGCAGGGGCAGATACGCAGTATTTT.

The genes are TRBV2 and TRBJ1-2, with D uncertain. V was clipped by 3 bases and J by 0 bases, with 26 bases between them. Per the germline V gene, CDR1 is SNHLY and CDR2 is FYNNEI. The CDR3 contains 20 residues. The DNA for the CDR3 is TGTGCCAGCAGTGAGTCAGCCCGCGGAGGGCGAAGACCTCCTAACTATGGCTACACCTTC. It is translated as CASSESARGGRRPPNYGYTF.